Included here is one T cell receptor beta chain sequence, with context. This specimen comes from a study of T cells expressing NK-cell markers. On the study more broadly: TCR beta repertoires came from sorted CD3+CD56+NKG2C+, CD3+CD56+NKG2C- and CD3+CD56-NKG2C+ T cells.

After re-calling the 5' RACE reads, TCRdb lists one entry per CDR3 protein, DNA absent. In total, the table holds 300,000 to 450,000 distinct CDR3 sequences. The CDR3 contains 15 residues. Germline loops: CDR1 SEHNR, CDR2 FQNEAQ (reference sequence). The receptor was derived from a man aged 18-69 years in good health. The source material was blood T cells: a sorted CD56 or NKG2C T cell subset, CD4+ or CD8+ T cells, or bulk PBMC T cells (not recorded which). The chain joins TRBV7-9 to TRBJ2-7; TCRdb outputs TRBD1, but without DNA this stays unchecked. CDR3 sequence reads: CASSPAGQWNYEQYF.